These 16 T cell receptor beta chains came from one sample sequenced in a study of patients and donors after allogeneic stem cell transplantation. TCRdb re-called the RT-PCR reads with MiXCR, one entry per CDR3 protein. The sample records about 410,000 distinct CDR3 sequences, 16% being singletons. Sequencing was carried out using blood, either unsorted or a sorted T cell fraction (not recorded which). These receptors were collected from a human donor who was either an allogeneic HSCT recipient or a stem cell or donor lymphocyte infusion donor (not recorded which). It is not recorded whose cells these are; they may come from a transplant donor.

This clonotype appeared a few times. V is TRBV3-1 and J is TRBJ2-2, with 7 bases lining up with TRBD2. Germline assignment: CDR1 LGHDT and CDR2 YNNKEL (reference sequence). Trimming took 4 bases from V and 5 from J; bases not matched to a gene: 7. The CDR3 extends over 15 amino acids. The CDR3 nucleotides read TGTGCCAGCAGCCTTGCGGGAGTAGGTACCGGGGAGCTGTTTTTT. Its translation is CASSLAGVGTGELFF.

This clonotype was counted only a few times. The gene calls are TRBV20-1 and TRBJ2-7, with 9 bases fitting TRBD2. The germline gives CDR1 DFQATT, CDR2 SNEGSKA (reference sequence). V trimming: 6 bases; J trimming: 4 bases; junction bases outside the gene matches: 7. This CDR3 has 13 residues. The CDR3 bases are TGCAGTGCGGCCCTAGCGGGGATGTACGAGCAGTACTTC. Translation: CSAALAGMYEQYF.

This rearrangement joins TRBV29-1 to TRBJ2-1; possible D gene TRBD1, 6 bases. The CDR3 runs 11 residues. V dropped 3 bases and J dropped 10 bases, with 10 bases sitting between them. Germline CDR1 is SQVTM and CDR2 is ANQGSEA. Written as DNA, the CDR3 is TGCAGCGTTGAGACCAGGGGAGAGCAGTTCTTC. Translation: CSVETRGEQFF.

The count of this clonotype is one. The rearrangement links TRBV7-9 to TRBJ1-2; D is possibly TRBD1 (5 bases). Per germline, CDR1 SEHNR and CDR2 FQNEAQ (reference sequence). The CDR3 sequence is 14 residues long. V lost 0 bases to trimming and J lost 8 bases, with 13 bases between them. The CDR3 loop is CASSLAGQNEGYTF. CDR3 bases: TGTGCCAGCAGCTTAGCGGGGCAGAACGAAGGCTACACCTTC.

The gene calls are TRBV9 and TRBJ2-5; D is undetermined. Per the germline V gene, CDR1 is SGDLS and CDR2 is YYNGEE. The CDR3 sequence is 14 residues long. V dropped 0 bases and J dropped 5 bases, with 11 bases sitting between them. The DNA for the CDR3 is TGTGCCAGCAGCGTAGAGGTCGGACGGGAGACCCAGTACTTC. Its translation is CASSVEVGRETQYF.

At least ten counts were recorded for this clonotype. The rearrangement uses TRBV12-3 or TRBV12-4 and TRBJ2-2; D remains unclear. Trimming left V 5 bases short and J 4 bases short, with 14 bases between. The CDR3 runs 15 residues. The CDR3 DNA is TGTGCCAGCAGTCCCCGAAGGGCGGTCACCGGGGAGCTGTTTTTT. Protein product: CASSPRRAVTGELFF.

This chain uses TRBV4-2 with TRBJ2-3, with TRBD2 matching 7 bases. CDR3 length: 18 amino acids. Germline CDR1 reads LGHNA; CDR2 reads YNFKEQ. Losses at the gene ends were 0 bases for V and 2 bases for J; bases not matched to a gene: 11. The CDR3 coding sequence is TGTGCCAGCAGCCAAGAACCCCCAGCGGGGTATTCCACAGATACGCAGTATTTT. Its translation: CASSQEPPAGYSTDTQYF.

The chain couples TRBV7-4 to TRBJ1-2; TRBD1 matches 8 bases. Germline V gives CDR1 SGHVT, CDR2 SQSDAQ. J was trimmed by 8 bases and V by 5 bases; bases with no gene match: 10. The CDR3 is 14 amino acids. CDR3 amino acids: CASSPHRQGHGYTF. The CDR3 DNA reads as TGTGCCAGCAGCCCGCATCGACAGGGGCACGGCTACACCTTC.

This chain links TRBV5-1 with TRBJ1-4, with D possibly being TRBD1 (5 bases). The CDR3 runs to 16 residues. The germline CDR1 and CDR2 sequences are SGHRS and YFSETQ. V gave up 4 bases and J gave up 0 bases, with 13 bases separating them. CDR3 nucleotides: TGCGCCAGCAGCCCAACAGGAGGGGCAACTAATGAAAAACTGTTTTTT. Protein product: CASSPTGGATNEKLFF.

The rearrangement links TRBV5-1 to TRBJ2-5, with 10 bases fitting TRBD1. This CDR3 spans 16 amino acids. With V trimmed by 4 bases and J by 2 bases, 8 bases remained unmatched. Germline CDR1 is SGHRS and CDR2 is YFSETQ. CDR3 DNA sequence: TGCGCCAGCAGCCTGGGACAGGGGTTAATACAAGAGACCCAGTACTTC. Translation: CASSLGQGLIQETQYF.

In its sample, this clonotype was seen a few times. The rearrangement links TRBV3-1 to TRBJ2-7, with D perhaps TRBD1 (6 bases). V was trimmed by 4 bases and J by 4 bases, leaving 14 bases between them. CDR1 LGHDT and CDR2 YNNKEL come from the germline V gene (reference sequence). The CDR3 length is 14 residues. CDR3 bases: TGTGCCAGCAGCCTAGGCACACAGGGATACGAGCAGTACTTC. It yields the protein CASSLGTQGYEQYF.

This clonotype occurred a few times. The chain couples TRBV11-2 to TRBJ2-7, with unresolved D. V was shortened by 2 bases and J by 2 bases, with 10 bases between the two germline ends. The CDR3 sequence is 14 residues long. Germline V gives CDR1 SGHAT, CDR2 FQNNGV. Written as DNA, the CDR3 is TGTGCCAGCAGCTTAAGGCAGAATACCTACGAGCAGTACTTC. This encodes CASSLRQNTYEQYF.

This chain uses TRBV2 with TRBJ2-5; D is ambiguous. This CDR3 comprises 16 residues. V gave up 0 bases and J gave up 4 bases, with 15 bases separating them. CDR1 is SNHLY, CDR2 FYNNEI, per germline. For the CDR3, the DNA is TGTGCCAGCAGTGAAGCGCTTGGGGTTATAGGAGAGACCCAGTACTTC. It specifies CASSEALGVIGETQYF.

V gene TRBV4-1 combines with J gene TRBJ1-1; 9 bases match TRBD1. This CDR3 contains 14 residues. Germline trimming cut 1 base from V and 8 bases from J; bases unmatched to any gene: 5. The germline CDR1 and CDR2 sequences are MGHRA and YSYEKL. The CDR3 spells CASSQGRTGAEAFF. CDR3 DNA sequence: TGCGCCAGCAGCCAAGGGAGGACAGGGGCGGAAGCTTTCTTT.

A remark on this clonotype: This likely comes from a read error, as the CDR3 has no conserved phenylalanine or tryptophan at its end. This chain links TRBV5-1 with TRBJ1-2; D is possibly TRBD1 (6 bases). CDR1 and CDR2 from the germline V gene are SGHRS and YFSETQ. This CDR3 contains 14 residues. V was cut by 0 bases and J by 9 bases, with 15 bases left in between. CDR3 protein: CASSLARDIMSYTL. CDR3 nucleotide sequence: TGCGCCAGCAGCTTGGCGAGGGACATCATGAGCTACACCTTA.

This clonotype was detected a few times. Here the CDR3 DNA reads TGCAGTGCTAGCTGGGGTCAAGAGACCCAGTACTTC. Residues: CSASWGQETQYF. The V gene is TRBV20-1, the J gene TRBJ2-5; D is undetermined. V dropped 3 bases and J dropped 2 bases, with 7 bases sitting between them. This CDR3 region has 12 residues. The germline V gene encodes CDR1 DFQATT and CDR2 SNEGSKA (reference sequence).